The sequence of this T cell receptor (beta chain) was determined in a study of T cell responses to AZD1222 COVID-19 vaccine. Findings and limits, study-wide: In a largely white British group with more females than males, clonal diversity was possibly underestimated.

This clone was recorded only once. Its antigen is not identified. V dropped 0 bases and J dropped 3 bases, with 8 bases sitting between them. The V gene's germline CDR1 is LGHDT and CDR2 YNNKEL (reference sequence). This CDR3 contains 14 residues. TCRdb's copy holds only in-frame clones and misses some; the assay was immunoSEQ multiplex PCR. The sample contains about 200,000 clones, 93% of which appear only once. The sequences come from peripheral blood, collected 28 days after the second AZD1222 dose. The rearrangement joins TRBV3-1 (or the pseudogene TRBV3-2) to TRBJ1-2; D is ambiguous. The TCR was taken from an adult who received the AZD1222 COVID-19 vaccine. The CDR3 is CASSQDDQDYGYTF. As DNA, the CDR3 is TGTGCCAGCAGCCAAGACGATCAGGACTATGGCTACACCTTC.